This TCR beta chain was sequenced during a study of CD8 T cells in ankylosing spondylitis. Study conclusions and caveats: It was reported that disease-linked clones were significantly enriched in matched ankylosing spondylitis synovial fluid.

This CDR3 is 13 amino acids long. Germline V CDR1 and CDR2: SQVTM, ANQGSEA. V dropped 6 bases and J dropped 2 bases, with 12 bases sitting between them. There are a few counts of this clonotype. As yet, its antigen is unknown. Library preparation for TCR beta used quantitative 5'-RACE with molecular barcodes. TCRdb ran MiXCR on the 5' RACE reads and lists one entry per CDR3 protein. The sample carries nearly 250,000 distinct CDR3 sequences, more than 25% recorded once. Sequencing was done on a sample of blood, either unsorted or a sorted T cell fraction (not recorded which). This TCR came from a male donor with ankylosing spondylitis or in good health (not recorded which). The chain carries TRBV29-1 and TRBJ2-3; D gene unclear. Written as DNA, the CDR3 is TGCAGCGTAAAAGGGTTGAACACAGATACGCAGTATTTT. Protein product: CSVKGLNTDTQYF.